This T cell receptor (beta chain) was sequenced for a study of T cells in Graves' hyperthyroidism and ophthalmopathy. Background on the study: The initial diagnosis was the point when peripheral blood was collected, ahead of any treatment. Study-wide results and limits: Prediction of ophthalmopathy progression came a median approximately 6.5 months pre-onset.

From germline, CDR1 is MNHEY and CDR2 SVGEGT. The CDR3 is 13 residues long. Trimming stripped 10 bases from V and 6 bases from J, with 19 bases between. As for this clonotype: Its antigen is undetermined.

What was amplified from RNA transcripts were TCR beta CDR3 regions. The HTBI primer set served for first-round RT-PCR of the TCR CDR3. TCRdb reprocessed the multiplex PCR reads with MiXCR, giving one entry per CDR3 protein. In the table there are hundreds of thousands of distinct CDR3 sequences, less than 25% of which are singletons. The TCR comes from a man under 40 with Graves' ophthalmopathy. This rearrangement joins TRBV6-2 or TRBV6-3 to TRBJ2-7, with D possibly matching TRBD1 (6 bases). Sequenced: blood. CDR3 bases: TGTGCCACCTCCAGGAGACAGGCTCCCGAGCAGTACTTC. Translated, it gives CATSRRQAPEQYF.